This TCR beta chain appears in the sequencing data of a study of blood T cell repertoires in COVID-19. Study summary: T cells, B-cell-depleted T cells, or PBMCs provided the cDNA or gDNA that served as material.

Libraries were prepared by immunoSEQ multiplex PCR; TCRdb keeps only in-frame clonotypes and omits some of them. The sample records roughly 160,000 clones, around 80% being singletons. V lost 1 base and J lost 5, with 10 bases in between. CDR1 and CDR2 (germline): SGHDT, YYEEEE. The CDR3 has 13 amino acids. Participants spanned ages roughly 18 to 90 years and resided in 20 to 25 US areas. Allocation to cohorts depended on clinical history reported by the participants. Cohort 3 donors counted as recovered after two negative PCRs, clearance, or resolved symptoms. The chain uses TRBV5-6 and TRBJ2-7; weak D call: TRBD1 (5 bases). The source is a man between 50 and 59 years old who had recovered from COVID-19. The sequencing sample was made of PBMCs or T cells enriched from blood (not recorded which). The CDR3 DNA follows: TGTGCCAGCAGCTTGCAGGGTATCAACGAGCAGTACTTC. Protein: CASSLQGINEQYF.